This TCR beta chain was identified in a study of PD-1 blockade in mismatch repair-deficient tumors. The study's findings and limits: After pembrolizumab, tumor-resident clones rose rapidly, then generally contracted before radiologic responses.

The repertoire was sequenced with immunoSEQ multiplex PCR; TCRdb's copy has only in-frame clones and lacks some. This sample has under 20,000 clones, with 82% found just once. After removal of 4 bases from V and 2 bases from J, the junction contained 14 bases not matched to a gene. CDR3 size: 19 residues. Germline CDR1 MGHRA, CDR2 YSYEKL. Remarks on this clone: The antigen is undetermined.

Every patient had mismatch repair deficiency by PCR or immunohistochemistry. Three pembrolizumab responders had their TCRs sequenced. The specimen comprised PBMCs, sampled 52 weeks after starting pembrolizumab. This sequence was found in an adult with mismatch repair-deficient cancer. V usage is TRBV4-1 and J usage is TRBJ2-3; 11 bases map to TRBD2. CDR3 coding DNA: TGCGCCAGCAGCCGTGGACTAGCGGGTCTCTTAATTCACACAGATACGCAGTATTTT. As protein: CASSRGLAGLLIHTDTQYF.